Listed below are T cell receptor beta chains from one sample, sequenced in a study of response to subunit inactivated influenza vaccine. TCRdb used MiXCR to reprocess the RT-PCR reads, holding one entry per CDR3 protein. This table holds roughly 170,000 distinct CDR3 sequences, approximately 8.7% found once. The sample was non-naive T cells sorted from PBMCs, taken on the day of vaccination. The receptors derive from a man in his fifties or sixties who received an inactivated influenza vaccine. The CDR3 runs from the conserved cysteine through the conserved F or W. D genes are given only for firm matches. A row's size may be missing; if present it is once, few, many or a size class.

j_gene | abundance | v_gene | d_gene | CDR3nt | CDR3aa
TRBJ2-7 | many | TRBV18 | . | TGTGCCAGCCGGCCCCCGGAAGGGTACGAGCAGTACTTC | CASRPPEGYEQYF
TRBJ1-1 | . | TRBV10-3 | . | TGTGCCATCAGTGATGTAACGAACACTGAAGCTTTCTTT | CAISDVTNTEAFF
TRBJ1-2 | few | TRBV20-1 | . | TGCAGTGCGAATGCGTTATACACCTTC | CSANALYTF
TRBJ1-2 | . | TRBV29-1 | TRBD1 | TGCAGCGTTGCCGACAGGGGTGGCTATGGCTACACCTTC | CSVADRGGYGYTF
TRBJ2-7 | many | TRBV18 | TRBD2 | TGTGCCAGCTCACAAACGTCCGGACTAGCGGGAGGCTACGAGCAGTACTTC | CASSQTSGLAGGYEQYF
TRBJ1-3 | few | TRBV13 | . | TGTGCCAGCAGCCCCCGATCAAGCTTCTCTGGAAACTCCATATATTTT | CASSPRSSFSGNSIYF
TRBJ2-5 | few | TRBV27 | . | TGTGCCAGCAAGTCCGGGGAGACCCAGTACTTC | CASKSGETQYF
TRBJ1-5 | few | TRBV19 | . | TGTGCCAGTACCCCCCGGAACAATCAGCCCCAGCATTTT | CASTPRNNQPQHF
TRBJ2-1 | . | TRBV5-1 | TRBD2 | TGCGCCAGCAGCTTCACGGGGGAGGGATACAATGAGCAGTTCTTC | CASSFTGEGYNEQFF
TRBJ1-4 | many | TRBV7-8 | . | TGTGCCAGCAGCTTAGAAAGGGGTCAGGGTGTAGATGAAAAACTGTTTTTT | CASSLERGQGVDEKLFF
TRBJ1-1 | few | TRBV5-1 | . | TGCGCCAGCAGCTTGGGGACACAGAACACTGAAGCTTTCTTT | CASSLGTQNTEAFF
TRBJ2-6 | . | TRBV11-1 | . | TGTGCCAGCAGCTTACTTCCGGGGGTGGTGCGATCTGGGGCCAACGTCCTGACTTTC | CASSLLPGVVRSGANVLTF